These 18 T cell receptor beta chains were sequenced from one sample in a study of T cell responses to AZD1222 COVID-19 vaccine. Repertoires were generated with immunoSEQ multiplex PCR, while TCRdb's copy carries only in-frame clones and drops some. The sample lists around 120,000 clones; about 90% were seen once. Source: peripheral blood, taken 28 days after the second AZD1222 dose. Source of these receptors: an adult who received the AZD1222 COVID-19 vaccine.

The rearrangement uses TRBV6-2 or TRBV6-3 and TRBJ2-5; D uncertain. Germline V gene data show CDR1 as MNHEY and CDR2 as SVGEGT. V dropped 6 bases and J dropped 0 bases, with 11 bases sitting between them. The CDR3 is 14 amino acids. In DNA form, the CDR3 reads TGTGCCAGCAGCAAGAGAAACTACCAAGAGACCCAGTACTTC. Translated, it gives CASSKRNYQETQYF.

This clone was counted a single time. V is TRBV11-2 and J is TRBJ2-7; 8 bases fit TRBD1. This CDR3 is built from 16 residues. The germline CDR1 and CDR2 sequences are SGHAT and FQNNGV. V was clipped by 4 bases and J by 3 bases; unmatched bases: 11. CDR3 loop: CASSSQSTGGIYEQYF. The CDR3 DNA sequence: TGTGCCAGCAGCTCACAATCTACAGGGGGGATCTACGAGCAGTACTTC. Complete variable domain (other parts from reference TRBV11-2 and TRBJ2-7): EAGVAQSPRYKIIEKRQSVAFWCNPISGHATLYWYQQILGQGPKLLIQFQNNGVVDDSQLPKDRFSAERLKGVDSTLKIQPAKLEDSAVYLCASSSQSTGGIYEQYFGPGTRLTVT.

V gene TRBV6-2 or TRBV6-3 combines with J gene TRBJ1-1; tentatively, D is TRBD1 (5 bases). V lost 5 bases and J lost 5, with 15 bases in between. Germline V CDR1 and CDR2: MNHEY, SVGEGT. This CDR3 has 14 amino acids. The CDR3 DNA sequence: TGTGCCAGCAGTAACCAGGCGGGGCGGACTGAAGCTTTCTTT. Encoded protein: CASSNQAGRTEAFF.

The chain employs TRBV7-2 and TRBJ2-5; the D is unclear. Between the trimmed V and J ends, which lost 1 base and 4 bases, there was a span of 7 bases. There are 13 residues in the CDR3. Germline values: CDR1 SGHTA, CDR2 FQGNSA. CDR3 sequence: CASSLVARETQYF. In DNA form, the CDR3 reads TGTGCCAGCAGCTTAGTCGCGCGAGAGACCCAGTACTTC. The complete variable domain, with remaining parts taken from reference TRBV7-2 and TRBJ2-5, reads GAGVSQSPSNKVTEKGKDVELRCDPISGHTALYWYRQSLGQGLEFLIYFQGNSAPDKSGLPSDRFSAERTGGSVSTLTIQRTQQEDSAVYLCASSLVARETQYFGPGTRLLVL.

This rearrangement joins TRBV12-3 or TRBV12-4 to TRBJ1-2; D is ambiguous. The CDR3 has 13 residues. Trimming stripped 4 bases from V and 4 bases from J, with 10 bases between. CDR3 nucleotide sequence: TGTGCCAGCAGTTCATCGGCTTCCTATGGCTACACCTTC. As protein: CASSSSASYGYTF.

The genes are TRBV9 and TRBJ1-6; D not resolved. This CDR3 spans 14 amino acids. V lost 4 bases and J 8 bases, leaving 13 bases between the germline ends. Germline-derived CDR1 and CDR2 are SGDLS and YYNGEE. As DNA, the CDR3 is TGTGCCAGCAGCTATTCAGTCGGGGATTCACCCCTCCACTTT. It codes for CASSYSVGDSPLHF.

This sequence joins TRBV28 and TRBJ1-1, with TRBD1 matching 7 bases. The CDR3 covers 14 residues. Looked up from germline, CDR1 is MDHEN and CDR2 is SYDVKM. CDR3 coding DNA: TGTGGTTGCTGCGGGAGGACAGGGAACACTGAAGCTTTCTTT. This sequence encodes CGCCGRTGNTEAFF.

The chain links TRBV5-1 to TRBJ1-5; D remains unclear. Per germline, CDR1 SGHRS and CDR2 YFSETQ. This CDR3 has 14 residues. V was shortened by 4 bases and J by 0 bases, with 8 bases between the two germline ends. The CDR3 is CASSEGRSNQPQHF. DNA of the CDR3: TGCGCCAGCAGCGAAGGACGTAGCAATCAGCCCCAGCATTTT.

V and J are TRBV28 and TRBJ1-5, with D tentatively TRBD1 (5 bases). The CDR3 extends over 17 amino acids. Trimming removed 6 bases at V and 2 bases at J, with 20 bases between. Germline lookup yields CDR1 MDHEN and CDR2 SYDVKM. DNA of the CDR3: TGTGCCAGCAGACCGACCGGATGGGGGAGTGGCAATCAGCCCCAGCATTTT. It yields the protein CASRPTGWGSGNQPQHF.

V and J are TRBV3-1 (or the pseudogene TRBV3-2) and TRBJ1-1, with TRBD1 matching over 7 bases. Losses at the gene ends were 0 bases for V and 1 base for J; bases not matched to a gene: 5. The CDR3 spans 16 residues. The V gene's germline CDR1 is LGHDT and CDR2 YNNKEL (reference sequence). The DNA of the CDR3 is TGTGCCAGCAGCCAAGAAAGGGGACAGAGGAACACTGAAGCTTTCTTT. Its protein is CASSQERGQRNTEAFF.

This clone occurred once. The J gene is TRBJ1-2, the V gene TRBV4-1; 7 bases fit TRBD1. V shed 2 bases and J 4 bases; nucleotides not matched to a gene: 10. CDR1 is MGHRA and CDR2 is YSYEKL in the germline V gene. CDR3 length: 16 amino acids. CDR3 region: CASSQSTQGRIYGYTF. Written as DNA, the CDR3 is TGCGCCAGCAGCCAAAGCACACAGGGGAGAATCTATGGCTACACCTTC.

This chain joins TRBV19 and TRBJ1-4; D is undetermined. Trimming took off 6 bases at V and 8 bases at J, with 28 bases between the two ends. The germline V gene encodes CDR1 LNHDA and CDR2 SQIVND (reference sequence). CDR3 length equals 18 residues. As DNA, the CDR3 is TGTGCCAGTAGACCCTCCCGGGGAGGAGGAGGAAATAGCGAAAAACTGTTTTTT. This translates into CASRPSRGGGGNSEKLFF. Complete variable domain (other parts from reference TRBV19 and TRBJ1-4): DGGITQSPKYLFRKEGQNVTLSCEQNLNHDAMYWYRQDPGQGLRLIYYSQIVNDFQKGDIAEGYSVSREKKESFPLTVTSAQKNPTAFYLCASRPSRGGGGNSEKLFFGSGTQLSVL.

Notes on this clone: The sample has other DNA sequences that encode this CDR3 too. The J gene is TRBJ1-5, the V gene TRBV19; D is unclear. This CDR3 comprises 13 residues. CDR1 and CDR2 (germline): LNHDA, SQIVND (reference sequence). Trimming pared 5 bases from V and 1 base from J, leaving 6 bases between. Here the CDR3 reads CASSQSSNQPQHF. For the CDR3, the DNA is TGTGCCAGTAGTCAATCGAGCAATCAGCCCCAGCATTTT.

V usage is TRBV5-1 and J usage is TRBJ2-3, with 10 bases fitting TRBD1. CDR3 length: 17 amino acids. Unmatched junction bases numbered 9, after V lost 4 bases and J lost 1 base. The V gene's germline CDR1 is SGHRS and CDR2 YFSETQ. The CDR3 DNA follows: TGCGCCAGCAGCCTTAGAGGGGGGACAGGGGGCACAGATACGCAGTATTTT. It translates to CASSLRGGTGGTDTQYF.

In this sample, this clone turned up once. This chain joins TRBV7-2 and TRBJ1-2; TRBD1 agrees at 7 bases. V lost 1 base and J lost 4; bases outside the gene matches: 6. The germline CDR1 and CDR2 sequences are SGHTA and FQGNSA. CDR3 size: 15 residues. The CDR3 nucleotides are TGTGCCAGCAGCTTAGGTGACAGGGTGGGCTATGGCTACACCTTC. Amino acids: CASSLGDRVGYGYTF.

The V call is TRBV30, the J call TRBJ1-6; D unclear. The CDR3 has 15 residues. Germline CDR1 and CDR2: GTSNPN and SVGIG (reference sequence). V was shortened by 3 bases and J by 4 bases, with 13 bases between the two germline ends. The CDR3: CAWSPAGQYNSPLHF. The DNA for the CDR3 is TGTGCCTGGAGCCCGGCCGGGCAATATAATTCACCCCTCCACTTT.

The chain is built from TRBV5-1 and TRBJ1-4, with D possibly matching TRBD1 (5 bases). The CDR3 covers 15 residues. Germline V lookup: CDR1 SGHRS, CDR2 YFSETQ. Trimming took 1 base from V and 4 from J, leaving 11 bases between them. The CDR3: CASSLNAGNNEKLFF. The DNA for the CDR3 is TGCGCCAGCAGCTTGAATGCAGGGAATAATGAAAAACTGTTTTTT.

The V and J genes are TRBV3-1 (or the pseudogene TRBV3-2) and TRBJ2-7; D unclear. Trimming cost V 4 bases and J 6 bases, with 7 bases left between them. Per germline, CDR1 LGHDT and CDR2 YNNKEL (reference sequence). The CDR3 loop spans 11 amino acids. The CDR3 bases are TGTGCCAGCAGCCTGAATACCGAGCAGTACTTC. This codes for CASSLNTEQYF.